The 31 T cell receptor beta chains below all came from one sample that was sequenced in a study of cytomegalovirus exposure and HLA in healthy donors. Primers for the PCR totalled 60 Vbeta and 13 Jbeta. Repertoires were generated with immunoSEQ multiplex PCR, while TCRdb's copy carries only in-frame clones and drops some. The sample includes some 120,000 clones, 77% of them seen just once. Input material: PBMCs. The receptors were gathered from a woman in her 40s in good health and CMV-seropositive.

CDR3 amino acids: CASSRRLAGVDEQYF. CDR3 nucleotide sequence: TGCGCCAGCAGCCGTCGACTAGCGGGAGTAGACGAGCAGTACTTC. V usage is TRBV4-1 and J usage is TRBJ2-5; 12 nucleotides match TRBD2. The J call may be faulty, since TRBJ2-7 better matches the DNA end. Germline CDR1 MGHRA, CDR2 YSYEKL. CDR3 length equals 15 residues.

Points on this clone: This same CDR3 is encoded by further DNA sequences in the sample. CDR3 loop: CASSLSGSSYEQYF. The CDR3 DNA follows: TGTGCCAGCAGTTTATCAGGGTCCTCCTACGAGCAGTACTTC. The V and J genes are TRBV28 and TRBJ2-7; D is possibly TRBD1 (5 bases). Germline V gives CDR1 MDHEN, CDR2 SYDVKM. Trimming shortened V by 1 base and J by 0 bases, and 7 bases separated the two germline ends. The CDR3 runs 14 residues.

In its sample, this clone was seen a few times. This chain links TRBV7-3 with TRBJ2-7, with 7 bases lining up with TRBD1. J gave up 4 bases and V 5 bases, and 8 bases lay outside the gene matches. Germline assignment: CDR1 SGHTA and CDR2 FQGTGA. The CDR3 has 14 residues. The DNA of the CDR3 is TGTGCCAGCAGCCACCGGGACAGAAATTACGAGCAGTACTTC. It yields the protein CASSHRDRNYEQYF.

The CDR3 protein is CASSTTTGFYF. The CDR3 DNA reads TGTGCCAGCTCAACAACGACAGGGTTTTACTTC. The chain is built from TRBV18 and TRBJ2-4; 7 positions match TRBD1. The V gene end was trimmed by 5 bases and the J gene end by 16 bases; junction bases not matched to a gene: 8. The V gene's germline CDR1 is KGHSH and CDR2 LQKENI. The CDR3 extends over 11 amino acids.

A few counts support this clone. The rearrangement joins TRBV6-1 to TRBJ2-3, with D perhaps TRBD1 (6 bases). The CDR3 sequence is 13 residues long. V lost 5 bases and J lost 4, with 10 bases in between. Germline lookup yields CDR1 MNHNS and CDR2 SASEGT. CDR3 in DNA: TGTGCCAGCAGTTTCCAGGGGCCAGATACGCAGTATTTT. Translation: CASSFQGPDTQYF.

The CDR3 coding sequence is TGTGCCAGCAAGAAGCGGACGAACACCGGGGAGCTGTTTTTT. Translation gives CASKKRTNTGELFF. The rearrangement uses TRBV6-1 and TRBJ2-2, with D possibly TRBD2 on 5 matching bases. This CDR3 is built from 14 residues. Trimming took 7 bases from V and 0 from J, leaving 9 bases between them. The germline gives CDR1 MNHNS, CDR2 SASEGT.

The chain is built from TRBV19 and TRBJ1-5, with 7 bases fitting TRBD1. The CDR3 is 15 amino acids. J lost 6 bases, V lost 3 bases, and 8 bases had no gene match. The germline V gene encodes CDR1 LNHDA and CDR2 SQIVND (reference sequence). The CDR3 here is CASSITGESGQPQHF. The CDR3 region has the DNA TGTGCCAGTAGTATTACAGGGGAGTCTGGTCAGCCCCAGCATTTT.

The gene calls are TRBV2 and TRBJ1-5; 10 nucleotides match TRBD1. The CDR3 totals 13 residues. The germline gives CDR1 SNHLY, CDR2 FYNNEI. The V and J ends lost 6 bases and 7 bases, in that order; junction bases with no gene match: 3. CDR3 amino acids: CASRGQGKQPQHF. CDR3 in DNA: TGTGCCAGCAGGGGACAGGGGAAGCAGCCCCAGCATTTT.

The V and J genes are TRBV29-1 and TRBJ1-2; 10 bases map to TRBD1. The V segment lost 0 bases and the J segment 4 bases; nucleotides outside the gene matches: 8. Germline lookup yields CDR1 SQVTM and CDR2 ANQGSEA. The CDR3 spans 16 residues. This CDR3 is CSVEEWRTGGTYGYTF. CDR3 sequence (DNA): TGCAGCGTTGAAGAATGGCGGACAGGGGGAACCTATGGCTACACCTTC.

The gene calls are TRBV10-2 and TRBJ2-7; D remains ambiguous. Trimming pared 3 bases from V and 2 bases from J, leaving 8 bases between. Germline lookup yields CDR1 WSHSY and CDR2 SAAADI. The CDR3 has 13 amino acids. The CDR3: CASSDPSPYEQYF. CDR3 in DNA: TGCGCCAGCAGTGATCCTTCTCCCTACGAGCAGTACTTC.

The chain couples TRBV28 to TRBJ1-2, with 8 nucleotides matching TRBD1. The germline CDR1 and CDR2 sequences are MDHEN and SYDVKM. With 6 bases clipped from V and 8 bases from J, the junction kept 8 bases outside the gene matches. The CDR3 runs 13 residues. The CDR3 here is CASSLGTGRGYTF. DNA for the CDR3: TGTGCCAGCAGCCTAGGGACAGGTCGGGGCTACACCTTC.

This clone was detected only once. The V gene is TRBV19, the J gene TRBJ1-5, with a weak D call TRBD1 (5 bases). The CDR3 runs to 13 residues. Per the germline V gene, CDR1 is LNHDA and CDR2 is SQIVND (reference sequence). V lost 6 bases and J 8 bases, leaving 14 bases between the germline ends. CDR3 sequence: CASSTPAREPQHF. The DNA of the CDR3 is TGTGCCAGTAGCACCCCGGCCAGGGAGCCCCAGCATTTT.

Only a few counts were recorded for this clone. The chain combines TRBV4-1 with TRBJ1-5; no firm D call. V shed 0 bases and J shed 4 bases, with 13 bases lying between them. This CDR3 has 16 residues. Germline values: CDR1 MGHRA, CDR2 YSYEKL. CDR3: CASSQDGGIGNQPQHF. The CDR3 bases are TGCGCCAGCAGCCAAGACGGAGGGATTGGTAATCAGCCCCAGCATTTT.

V usage is TRBV25-1 and J usage is TRBJ2-5; 7 nucleotides line up with TRBD1. Germline values: CDR1 MGHDK, CDR2 SYGVNS. The CDR3 sequence is 16 residues long. Losses at the gene ends were 2 bases for V and 4 bases for J; bases not matched to a gene: 10. CDR3: CASSELSTGPPETQYF. The CDR3 DNA is TGTGCCAGCAGTGAACTCTCGACAGGGCCCCCAGAGACCCAGTACTTC.

Here the CDR3 reads CASSSTLRLAGGSEQYF. The CDR3, as DNA: TGCGCCAGCAGCTCCACACTTCGACTAGCGGGAGGCTCCGAGCAGTACTTC. V and J are TRBV5-1 and TRBJ2-7, with 13 bases aligning to TRBD2. Germline CDR1 reads SGHRS; CDR2 reads YFSETQ. V shed 3 bases, J shed 6 bases, and the junction held 12 bases outside the gene matches. The CDR3 length is 17 residues. Drawing the rest from reference TRBV5-1 and TRBJ2-7, the complete variable domain is KAGVTQTPRYLIKTRGQQVTLSCSPISGHRSVSWYQQTPGQGLQFLFEYFSETQRNKGNFPGRFSGRQFSNSRSEMNVSTLELGDSALYLCASSSTLRLAGGSEQYFGPGTRLTVT.

For the CDR3, the DNA is TGTGCCAGCAGCGCCAGCGGGGGAGCTTACGAGCAGTACTTC. Its protein product is CASSASGGAYEQYF. The chain links TRBV5-5 to TRBJ2-7; 8 bases fit TRBD2. Germline V gives CDR1 SGHKS, CDR2 YYEKEE (reference sequence). The length of the CDR3 is 14 residues. The V and J ends lost 4 bases and 4 bases, in that order; junction bases with no gene match: 7.

There are a few counts of this clone. This chain uses TRBV4-1 with TRBJ2-3; D is possibly TRBD2 (6 bases). V shed 1 base and J shed 5 bases, with 31 bases lying between them. The length of the CDR3 is 21 residues. Per germline, CDR1 MGHRA and CDR2 YSYEKL. This chain's CDR3 is CASSQVYITFTRRELKDTQYF. Here the CDR3 DNA reads TGCGCCAGCAGCCAAGTCTATATAACCTTCACTCGCCGGGAGTTAAAAGATACGCAGTATTTT.

The rearrangement links TRBV5-1 to TRBJ2-3; TRBD2 matches 12 bases. V lost 2 bases to trimming and J lost 4 bases; unmatched junction nucleotides: 5. The length of the CDR3 is 16 residues. The germline V gene has CDR1 SGHRS and CDR2 YFSETQ. CDR3 sequence: CASSLRTSGTSDTQYF. The CDR3 DNA sequence: TGCGCCAGCAGCTTAAGGACTAGCGGGACCTCAGATACGCAGTATTTT.

The rearrangement links TRBV11-1 to TRBJ2-4; 7 bases align to TRBD1. Germline CDR1 and CDR2: SGHAT and FQDESV (reference sequence). After removal of 1 base from V and 8 bases from J, the junction contained 8 bases not matched to a gene. The CDR3 is 15 amino acids. CDR3: CASSLEAGGLDIQYF. For the CDR3, the DNA is TGTGCCAGCAGCTTAGAGGCAGGGGGATTGGACATTCAGTACTTC.

V and J are TRBV5-1 and TRBJ2-7, with D maybe TRBD2 (6 bases). This CDR3 spans 14 amino acids. Germline CDR1 reads SGHRS; CDR2 reads YFSETQ. Trimming took 0 bases from V and 6 from J, leaving 13 bases between them. The CDR3 nucleotides are TGCGCCAGCAGCTTGGTAGGCGGGAATGGCGAGCAGTACTTC. This encodes CASSLVGGNGEQYF.

This clone was picked up one time. V is TRBV13 and J is TRBJ2-1; D might be TRBD1 (5 bases). CDR1 is PRHDT, CDR2 FYEKMQ, per germline (reference sequence). CDR3 length: 15 amino acids. V lost 2 bases and J lost 5, with 13 bases in between. The CDR3 region is CASSLRQGVNNEQFF. CDR3 nucleotide sequence: TGTGCCAGCAGCTTAAGGCAGGGTGTAAACAATGAGCAGTTCTTC.

This clone was observed a handful of times. This chain joins TRBV28 and TRBJ1-1; no firm D call. This CDR3 is 12 amino acids long. Germline assignment: CDR1 MDHEN and CDR2 SYDVKM. V lost 2 bases and J lost 3, with 4 bases in between. DNA for the CDR3: TGTGCCAGCAGTTTACAGTACACTGAAGCTTTCTTT. It codes for CASSLQYTEAFF.

This CDR3 is CASSYMGQGGLTDTQYF. The CDR3 nucleotides read TGTGCCAGCAGTTACATGGGTCAGGGAGGGCTCACAGATACGCAGTATTTT. The chain links TRBV6-7 to TRBJ2-3; 7 positions match TRBD2. Being an ORF, TRBV6-7 has a function that is uncertain. V was pared by 2 bases and J by 2 bases, with 10 bases of the junction left unmatched. The CDR3 covers 17 residues.

The CDR3 DNA is TGTGCCAGTAGTGTTAGACAGGGAGGCAATCAGCCCCAGCATTTT. It is translated as CASSVRQGGNQPQHF. The chain combines TRBV19 with TRBJ1-5; 7 nucleotides agree with TRBD1. Trimming removed 5 bases from V and 2 bases from J; junction bases left unmatched: 6. Germline V lookup: CDR1 LNHDA, CDR2 SQIVND (reference sequence). This CDR3 region has 15 residues.

The chain has TRBV13 and TRBJ1-1, with 8 positions matching TRBD1. This CDR3 has 16 amino acids. V was pared by 1 base and J by 1 base, with 5 bases of the junction left unmatched. The germline CDR1 and CDR2 sequences are PRHDT and FYEKMQ (reference sequence). CDR3 loop: CASSLEVGTGNTEAFF. The CDR3 nucleotides are TGTGCCAGCAGCTTAGAAGTTGGGACAGGGAACACTGAAGCTTTCTTT.

The chain joins TRBV5-6 to TRBJ2-5; TRBD2 might be the D (6 bases). The CDR3 extends over 15 amino acids. Germline-derived CDR1 and CDR2 are SGHDT and YYEEEE. Between the trimmed V and J ends, which lost 4 bases and 2 bases, there was a span of 15 bases. The CDR3 sequence: CASSGFGTFQETQYF. The CDR3 region has the DNA TGTGCCAGCAGCGGGTTTGGGACTTTTCAAGAGACCCAGTACTTC.

V is TRBV4-1 and J is TRBJ2-7, with 12 positions matching TRBD2. The CDR3 consists of 15 residues. The V gene end was trimmed by 0 bases and the J gene end by 4 bases; junction bases not matched to a gene: 1. The germline V gene encodes CDR1 MGHRA and CDR2 YSYEKL. The DNA of the CDR3 is TGCGCCAGCAGCCAAGAACTAGCGGGAGGATACGAGCAGTACTTC. It specifies CASSQELAGGYEQYF.

The chain joins TRBV28 to TRBJ2-3; 8 positions match TRBD1. V lost 6 bases, J lost 2 bases, and 7 bases stayed unmatched. Germline loops: CDR1 MDHEN, CDR2 SYDVKM. This CDR3 comprises 15 residues. The CDR3 here is CASSQGAGDTDTQYF. In DNA form, the CDR3 reads TGTGCCAGCAGCCAGGGGGCTGGGGACACAGATACGCAGTATTTT. The full variable domain, completed using reference TRBV28 and TRBJ2-3, is DVKVTQSSRYLVKRTGEKVFLECVQDMDHENMFWYRQDPGLGLRLIYFSYDVKMKEKGDIPEGYSVSREKKERFSLILESASTNQTSMYLCASSQGAGDTDTQYFGPGTRLTVL.

This clone occurred a few times. The chain is built from TRBV7-2 and TRBJ2-7; 10 bases are a match to TRBD2. This CDR3 has 18 amino acids. V was pared by 2 bases and J by 1 base, with 11 bases of the junction left unmatched. CDR1 SGHTA and CDR2 FQGNSA come from the germline V gene. The CDR3 is CASSLQASGSGVSYEQYF. DNA of the CDR3: TGTGCCAGCAGCTTACAGGCTAGCGGGAGTGGGGTTTCCTACGAGCAGTACTTC.

The chain links TRBV11-2 to TRBJ2-5, with D tentatively TRBD2 (5 bases). The CDR3 is made up of 14 amino acids. The germline gives CDR1 SGHAT, CDR2 FQNNGV. Trimming pared 4 bases from V and 1 base from J, leaving 10 bases between. The CDR3 nucleotides are TGTGCCAGCAGCTCCACCGGGGTCCAAGAGACCCAGTACTTC. Protein sequence: CASSSTGVQETQYF. Complete variable domain (other parts from reference TRBV11-2 and TRBJ2-5): EAGVAQSPRYKIIEKRQSVAFWCNPISGHATLYWYQQILGQGPKLLIQFQNNGVVDDSQLPKDRFSAERLKGVDSTLKIQPAKLEDSAVYLCASSSTGVQETQYFGPGTRLLVL.

The chain couples TRBV6-4 to TRBJ2-5, with 8 bases lining up with TRBD1. Trimming at V came to 7 bases and at J to 1 base, leaving 5 bases not matched to a gene. Germline V gene lookup returns CDR1 MRHNA and CDR2 SNTAGT. The CDR3 contains 14 residues. The CDR3 is CASIRGLGQETQYF. Here the CDR3 DNA reads TGTGCCAGCATCAGGGGGCTAGGCCAAGAGACCCAGTACTTC.